This T cell receptor beta chain comes out of a study of T cells in tumors after PD-1 blockade. For the study at large: Either cemiplimab 350 mg every 2 weeks or pembrolizumab 200 mg every 3 weeks was given. Daily vismodegib 150 mg continued in a subset of anti-PD-1-treated patients.

This clone was counted a single time. As yet, its antigen is unknown. Template: tumor biopsy or peripheral blood genomic DNA, about 616-6,004 ng per sample. Study-level findings and limits: Around 37% of tumor TCR clonotypes were also found in blood.

The CDR3 totals 15 residues. In germline, CDR1 is SNHLY, CDR2 FYNNEI. V lost 5 bases to trimming and J lost 5 bases, with 18 bases between them. Here immunoSEQ multiplex PCR was the method, and the copy in TCRdb shows in-frame clones only, minus some. Here the sample spans roughly 60,000 clones, over 75% being singletons. The chain links TRBV2 to TRBJ2-5, with D perhaps matching TRBD1 or TRBD2 (5 bases each). This TCR came from a human donor with basal cell carcinoma. The starting material was PBMCs, obtained before anti-PD-1 treatment. CDR3 amino acids: CASSHPEGQSETQYF. In DNA, the CDR3 is TGTGCCAGCAGTCACCCCGAGGGGCAGTCGGAGACCCAGTACTTC.